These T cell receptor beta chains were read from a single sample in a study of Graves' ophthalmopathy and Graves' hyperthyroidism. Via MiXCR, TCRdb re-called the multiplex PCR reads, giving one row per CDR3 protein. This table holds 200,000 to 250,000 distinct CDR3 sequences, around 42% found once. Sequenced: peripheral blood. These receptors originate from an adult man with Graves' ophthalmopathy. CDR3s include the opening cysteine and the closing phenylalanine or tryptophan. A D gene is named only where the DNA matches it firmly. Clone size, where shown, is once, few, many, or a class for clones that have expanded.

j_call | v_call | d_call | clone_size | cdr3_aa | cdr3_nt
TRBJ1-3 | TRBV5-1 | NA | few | CASREDRSTIYF | TGCGCCAGCAGGGAAGACCGGAGCACCATATATTTT
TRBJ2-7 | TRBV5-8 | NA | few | CASRLTGGDEQYF | TGTGCCAGCAGACTTACTGGAGGGGACGAGCAGTACTTC
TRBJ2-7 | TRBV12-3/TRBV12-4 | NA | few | CASSFTAESYEQYF | TGTGCCAGCAGTTTCACGGCGGAGAGCTACGAGCAGTACTTC
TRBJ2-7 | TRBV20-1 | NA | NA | CSAPWRSPGEQYF | TGCAGTGCCCCCTGGCGCAGCCCGGGAGAGCAGTACTTC
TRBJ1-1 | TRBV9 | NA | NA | CASGVVPGEDTEAFF | TGTGCCAGCGGCGTAGTTCCCGGGGAGGACACTGAAGCTTTCTTT
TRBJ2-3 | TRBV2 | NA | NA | CASTYREPTDTQYF | TGTGCCAGCACCTATCGGGAGCCCACAGATACGCAGTATTTT
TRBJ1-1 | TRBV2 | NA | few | CASIPPDTEAFF | TGTGCCAGCATCCCCCCGGACACTGAAGCTTTCTTT
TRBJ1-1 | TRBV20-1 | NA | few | CSAREWEGSTEAFF | TGCAGTGCTAGAGAGTGGGAGGGAAGCACTGAAGCTTTCTTT
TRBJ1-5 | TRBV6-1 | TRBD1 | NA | CASTEGAGGQPQHF | TGTGCCAGCACGGAGGGGGCGGGAGGTCAGCCCCAGCATTTT
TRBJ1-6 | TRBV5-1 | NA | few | CASSLRGRDSPLHF | TGCGCCAGCAGCTTGCGAGGGAGGGATTCACCCCTCCACTTT
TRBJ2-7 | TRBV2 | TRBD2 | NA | CASSGRGRALEQYF | TGTGCCAGCAGTGGGCGCGGGAGGGCCCTCGAGCAGTACTTC
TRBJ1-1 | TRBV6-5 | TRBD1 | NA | CASSPQGWGTEAFF | TGTGCCAGCAGTCCACAGGGGTGGGGCACTGAAGCTTTCTTT
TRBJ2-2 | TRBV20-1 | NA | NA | CSAYAGFTGELFF | TGCAGTGCTTATGCAGGGTTCACCGGGGAGCTGTTTTTT
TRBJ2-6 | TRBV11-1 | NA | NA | CASSWGQVSGANVLTF | TGTGCCAGCAGCTGGGGACAAGTCTCTGGGGCCAACGTCCTGACTTTC
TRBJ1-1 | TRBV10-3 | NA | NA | CASMRNGMNTEAFF | TGTGCCAGCATGAGAAATGGGATGAACACTGAAGCTTTCTTT
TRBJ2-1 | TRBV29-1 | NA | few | CSVGQDRDEQFF | TGCAGCGTTGGTCAGGATCGCGATGAGCAGTTCTTC
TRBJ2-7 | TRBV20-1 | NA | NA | CSARWASGSSVEYF | NA
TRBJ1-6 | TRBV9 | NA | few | CASSQGPGRGNSPLHF | TGCGCCAGCAGCCAAGGTCCTGGGCGGGGAAATTCACCCCTCCACTTT
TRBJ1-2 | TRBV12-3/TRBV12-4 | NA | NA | CASSFPPGYTF | TGTGCCAGCAGTTTTCCTCCGGGCTACACCTTC
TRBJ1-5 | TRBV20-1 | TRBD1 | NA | CSIRQGQPQHF | TGCAGTATCAGACAGGGTCAGCCCCAGCATTTT
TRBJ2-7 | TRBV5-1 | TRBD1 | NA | CASSQGQVYSYEQYF | TGCGCCAGCAGCCAAGGACAGGTCTACTCCTACGAGCAGTACTTC
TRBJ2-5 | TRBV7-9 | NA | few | CASTPAPGRQETQYF | TGTGCCAGCACCCCCGCCCCGGGACGGCAAGAGACCCAGTACTTC
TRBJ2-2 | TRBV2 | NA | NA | CASRSGFNTGELFF | TGTGCCAGCAGAAGTGGGTTTAACACCGGGGAGCTGTTTTTT
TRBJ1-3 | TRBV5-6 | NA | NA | CASSTQGPSGNTIYF | TGTGCCAGCAGCACGCAGGGGCCCTCTGGAAACACCATATATTTT
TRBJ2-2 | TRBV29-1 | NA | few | CSVESTANTGELFF | TGCAGCGTTGAGTCAACGGCGAACACCGGGGAGCTGTTTTTT
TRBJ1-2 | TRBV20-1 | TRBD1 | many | CSATILQGGYGYTF | TGCAGTGCTACCATACTTCAGGGGGGCTATGGCTACACCTTC
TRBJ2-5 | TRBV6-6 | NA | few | CASSLDHRETQYF | TGTGCCAGCAGCTTGGACCACCGGGAGACCCAGTACTTC
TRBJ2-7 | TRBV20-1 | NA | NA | CSAMGQNYEQYF | TGCAGTGCTATGGGACAAAATTACGAGCAGTACTTC
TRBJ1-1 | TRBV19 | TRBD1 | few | CASNDRGGTEAFF | TGTGCCAGTAATGACAGGGGAGGCACTGAAGCTTTCTTT